This paragraph reports one T cell receptor (beta chain). The CDR3 totals 13 residues. Per germline, CDR1 MRHNA and CDR2 SNTAGT. This entry belongs to a study of CXCR3-negative and CXCR3-positive naive CD8 T cells. Investigators sorted each CD8+ T cell subset in triplicate, taking roughly 330,000 cells each time. All TRB cDNA libraries came from 5' RACE performed with UMI labels. From its re-call of the 5' RACE reads, TCRdb lists each CDR3 protein once, without DNA. This sample's table reports about 40,000 distinct CDR3 sequences. The gene calls are TRBV6-4 and TRBJ2-1; as DNA is missing, the TRBD2 call by TCRdb cannot be tested. The source material was memory CD8+ T cells from blood. The sequence derives from a human donor in good health. Some clones in this sample may be carry-over from other donors' samples. CDR3 loop: CASARGAADEQFF.